This passage covers 11 T cell receptor beta chains from one sample sequenced in a study of blood T cell repertoires in COVID-19. TCRdb keeps only in-frame clones here, not all; method: immunoSEQ multiplex PCR. The table includes about 59,000 clones, roughly 80% detected once. Sequenced: peripheral blood. The receptors derive from a man between 60 and 75 years old with acute or convalescent COVID-19.

Here the CDR3 DNA reads TGTGCCAGCAGTTACTCGAGCGGCGGTAACAATCAGCCCCAGCATTTT. It codes for CASSYSSGGNNQPQHF. The chain has TRBV6-6 and TRBJ1-5; D not resolved. Germline CDR1 reads MNHNY; CDR2 reads SVGAGI (reference sequence). This CDR3 is 16 amino acids long. V lost 0 bases to trimming and J lost 3 bases, with 12 bases between them.

The chain carries TRBV18 and TRBJ1-2; 9 bases map to TRBD1. V lost 6 bases, J lost 5 bases, and 7 bases stayed unmatched. The V gene's germline CDR1 is KGHSH and CDR2 LQKENI. CDR3 size: 14 residues. As DNA, the CDR3 is TGTGCCAGCTCGCAGAAGGGACAGGGATATGGCTACACCTTC. Translation: CASSQKGQGYGYTF.

V gene TRBV7-2 combines with J gene TRBJ1-3; the D is unclear. Germline assignment: CDR1 SGHTA and CDR2 FQGNSA. This CDR3 comprises 14 residues. V was pared by 4 bases and J by 2 bases, with 9 bases between. In DNA form, the CDR3 reads TGTGCCAGCAGCTGGGAGAGGACTGGAAACACCATATATTTT. It codes for CASSWERTGNTIYF.

V is TRBV7-9 and J is TRBJ2-1; 12 bases fit TRBD2. The junction had 6 bases not matched to a gene; V was cut back by 5 bases and J by 7 bases. CDR3 length: 15 residues. Germline V CDR1 and CDR2: SEHNR, FQNEAQ (reference sequence). As DNA, the CDR3 is TGTGCCAGCAGCACAACTAGCGGGGGGCGGAATGAGCAGTTCTTC. Residues: CASSTTSGGRNEQFF.

The chain carries TRBV19 and TRBJ1-1; D not certain. V lost 6 bases, J lost 3 bases, and 11 bases lay in between. Germline CDR1 is LNHDA and CDR2 is SQIVND (reference sequence). This CDR3 has 13 amino acids. The CDR3 reads CASRVAHYTEAFF. CDR3 coding DNA: TGTGCCAGTAGGGTCGCCCACTACACTGAAGCTTTCTTT.

The chain combines TRBV4-1 with TRBJ1-1, with 7 nucleotides matching TRBD1. V trimming: 4 bases; J trimming: 11 bases; junction bases outside the gene matches: 4. From germline, CDR1 is MGHRA and CDR2 YSYEKL. CDR3 length: 11 amino acids. For the CDR3, the DNA is TGCGCCAGCAGCCGTGGGACAGTGGCTTTCTTT. Protein: CASSRGTVAFF.

The gene calls are TRBV7-2 and TRBJ2-7; 8 bases fit TRBD1. The CDR3 has 12 residues. Germline CDR1 reads SGHTA; CDR2 reads FQGNSA. The V segment lost 3 bases and the J segment 7 bases; nucleotides outside the gene matches: 2. CDR3 bases: TGTGCCAGCAGCTTCCGGACAGGGGAGCAGTACTTC. It codes for CASSFRTGEQYF.

This clone was observed a handful of times. The genes are TRBV2 and TRBJ1-5; 8 bases match TRBD1. CDR1 and CDR2 from the germline V gene are SNHLY and FYNNEI. The length of the CDR3 is 14 residues. Trimming took 5 bases from V and 6 from J; bases not matched to a gene: 6. CDR3 sequence reads: CASSPGQEGQPQHF. CDR3 coding DNA: TGTGCCAGCAGTCCGGGACAGGAGGGTCAGCCCCAGCATTTT.

The rearrangement joins TRBV4-1 to TRBJ1-1; D remains ambiguous. V was trimmed by 0 bases and J by 7 bases, leaving 9 bases between them. The CDR3 is 13 amino acids. CDR1 is MGHRA and CDR2 is YSYEKL in the germline V gene. CDR3 DNA: TGCGCCAGCAGCCAAGATTATACGGTTGAAGCTTTCTTT. It codes for CASSQDYTVEAFF.

The chain uses TRBV6-5 and TRBJ2-5; no firm D call. V lost 10 bases and J lost 5, with 14 bases in between. Per the germline V gene, CDR1 is MNHEY and CDR2 is SVGAGI. This CDR3 contains 12 residues. The CDR3: CATRSAEETQYF. Here the CDR3 DNA reads TGTGCCACCAGGTCCGCGGAGGAGACCCAGTACTTC.

J is TRBJ1-3 and V is TRBV24-1; D call uncertain. From germline, CDR1 is KGHDR and CDR2 SFDVKD. V was clipped by 7 bases and J by 0 bases, with 12 bases between them. The CDR3 consists of 15 residues. The CDR3 is CATRVPGDSGNTIYF. Written as DNA, the CDR3 is TGTGCCACCAGAGTCCCTGGAGACTCTGGAAACACCATATATTTT.